The clone carrying this TCR beta chain was counted only a few times. This entry comes from a study of blood T cell repertoires in COVID-19. Study-level information: Sites across the United States, Italy and Spain contributed samples from acute and convalescent COVID-19. In each case, the material was cDNA or gDNA derived from T cells, B-cell-depleted T cells, or PBMCs.

Original data processing: Scientists estimated how many nucleated cells there were by amplifying reference gene primers. TCRdb's copy holds only in-frame clones and misses some; the assay was immunoSEQ multiplex PCR. The V and J calls and clone size were taken over from that table, and D and trimming were inferred from the DNA. Of over 200,000 clones detected, 70% to 85% appear once; the ten largest clones hold over 3%. This CDR3 is 11 amino acids long. The V end lost 6 bases, the J end lost 6 bases, and 8 bases lay between the germline ends. The TCR comes from a woman of 80 years or more with acute or convalescent COVID-19. Sequencing was done on a sample of peripheral blood. The chain uses TRBV12-3 or TRBV12-4 and TRBJ1-2; TRBD1 is a possible D gene (6 bases). CDR3 in DNA: TGTGCCAGCAGCGCAGGGGATGGCTACACCTTC. Translated, it gives CASSAGDGYTF.